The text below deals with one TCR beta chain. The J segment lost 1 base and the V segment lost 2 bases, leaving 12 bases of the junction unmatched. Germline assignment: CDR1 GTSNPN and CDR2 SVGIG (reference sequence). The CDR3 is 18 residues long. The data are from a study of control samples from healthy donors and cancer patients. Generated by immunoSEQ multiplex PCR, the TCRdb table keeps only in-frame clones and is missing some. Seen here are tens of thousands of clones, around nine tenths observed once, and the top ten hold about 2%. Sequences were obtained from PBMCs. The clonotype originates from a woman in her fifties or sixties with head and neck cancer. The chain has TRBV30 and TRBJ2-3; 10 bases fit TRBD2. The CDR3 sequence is CAWSFSKAGGTRTDTQYF. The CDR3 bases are TGTGCCTGGAGTTTCTCCAAAGCGGGAGGGACCCGCACAGATACGCAGTATTTT. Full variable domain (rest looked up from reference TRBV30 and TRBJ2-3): SQTIHQWPATLVQPVGSPLSLECTVEGTSNPNLYWYRQAAGRGLQLLFYSVGIGQISSEVPQNLSASRPQDRQFILSSKKLLLSDSGFYLCAWSFSKAGGTRTDTQYFGPGTRLTVL.